This T cell receptor beta chain was sequenced during a study of cytomegalovirus exposure and HLA in healthy donors. Whole-study context: Genotyping of roughly 400 donors showed that over 65% belonged to the Caucasian-associated ancestry cluster.

Findings and limits, study-wide: A later analysis found common viral pathogens apparently linked to several of the most significant clusters.

A note on this clone: Its target is not known.

Trimming removed 9 bases at V and 8 bases at J, with 14 bases between. CDR3 length: 11 amino acids. CDR1 and CDR2 (germline): SGHTS, YDEGEE. 13 Jbeta primers and 60 Vbeta primers were used for the PCR. Original analysis: Roughly 80 million unique TCR beta chains, 8.5 million to 14 million shared, were counted in a later analysis. Using immunoSEQ multiplex PCR, the repertoire was profiled, and TCRdb retains in-frame clones only, with some absent. D and trimming were read from the DNA, whereas the V and J calls and clone size are those reported in that table. This sample has 95,000 to 110,000 clones; about 80% occur once, and the top ten carry less than 3.5%.

The chain combines TRBV5-8 with TRBJ1-1, with D unclear. This TCR was recovered from a man aged 25-45 years in good health and CMV-seropositive. The sample comprised PBMCs. The CDR3 loop is CATDAGTEAFF. The CDR3 DNA follows: TGTGCCACCGATGCGGGAACAGAAGCTTTCTTT. The variable domain in full, with the rest retrieved from reference TRBV5-8 and TRBJ1-1, is EAGVTQSPTHLIKTRGQQATLRCSPISGHTSVYWYQQALGLGLQFLLWYDEGEERNRGNFPPRFSGRQFPNYSSELNVNALELEDSALYLCATDAGTEAFFGQGTRLTVV.